This T cell receptor (beta chain) originates from a study of response to subunit inactivated influenza vaccine. Whole-study findings and limits: New T cells are recruited in small numbers by each seasonal influenza vaccination, according to the authors' suggestion.

The junction had 1 base not matched to a gene; V was cut back by 1 base and J by 1 base. The CDR3 is made up of 16 amino acids. Germline CDR1 MGHRA, CDR2 YSYEKL. This clonotype has only a few counts. The antigen is undetermined. TCRdb fed the RT-PCR reads into MiXCR, producing one record per CDR3 protein. The data hold around 760,000 distinct CDR3 sequences, with about 15% observed a single time. The sequences come from PBMCs from blood, collected 14 days before vaccination. The TCR was taken from a man aged 45-65 years who received an inactivated influenza vaccine. The chain couples TRBV4-1 to TRBJ2-5, with TRBD2 identical over 12 bases. The CDR3 reads CASSQGLAGAQETQYF. CDR3 DNA: TGCGCCAGCAGCCAAGGACTAGCGGGGGCCCAAGAGACCCAGTACTTC.